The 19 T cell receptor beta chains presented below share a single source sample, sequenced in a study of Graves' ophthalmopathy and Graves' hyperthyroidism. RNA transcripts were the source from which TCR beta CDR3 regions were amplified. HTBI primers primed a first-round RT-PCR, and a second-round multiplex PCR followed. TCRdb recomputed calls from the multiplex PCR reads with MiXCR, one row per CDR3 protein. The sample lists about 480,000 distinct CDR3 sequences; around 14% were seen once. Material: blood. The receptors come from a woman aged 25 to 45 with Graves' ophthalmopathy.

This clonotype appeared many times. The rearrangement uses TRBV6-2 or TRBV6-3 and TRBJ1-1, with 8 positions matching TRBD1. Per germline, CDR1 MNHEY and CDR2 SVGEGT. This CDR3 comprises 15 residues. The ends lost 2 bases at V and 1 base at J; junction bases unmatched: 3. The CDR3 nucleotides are TGTGCCAGCAGTTACACCGGACAGGGGAACACTGAAGCTTTCTTT. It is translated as CASSYTGQGNTEAFF.

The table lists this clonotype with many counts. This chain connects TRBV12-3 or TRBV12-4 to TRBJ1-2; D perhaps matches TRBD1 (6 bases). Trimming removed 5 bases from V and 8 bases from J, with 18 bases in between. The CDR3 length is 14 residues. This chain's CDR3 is CASSALGGFEGYTF. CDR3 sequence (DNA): TGTGCCAGCAGTGCCCTAGGGGGGTTCGAGGGCTACACCTTC.

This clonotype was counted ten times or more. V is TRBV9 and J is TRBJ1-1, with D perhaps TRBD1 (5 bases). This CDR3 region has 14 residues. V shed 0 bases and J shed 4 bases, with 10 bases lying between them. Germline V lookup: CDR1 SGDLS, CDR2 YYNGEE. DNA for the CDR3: TGTGCCAGCAGCGTAGGCGGGGACGGCACTGAAGCTTTCTTT. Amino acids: CASSVGGDGTEAFF. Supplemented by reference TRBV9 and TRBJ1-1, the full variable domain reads DSGVTQTPKHLITATGQRVTLRCSPRSGDLSVYWYQQSLDQGLQFLIQYYNGEERAKGNILERFSAQQFPDLHSELNLSSLELGDSALYFCASSVGGDGTEAFFGQGTRLTVV.

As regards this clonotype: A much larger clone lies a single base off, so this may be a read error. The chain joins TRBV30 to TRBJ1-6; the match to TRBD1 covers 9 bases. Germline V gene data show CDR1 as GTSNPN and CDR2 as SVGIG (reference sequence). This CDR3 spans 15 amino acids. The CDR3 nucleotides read TGTGCCTGGAGTGCTAACGGACAGGGGTATTCACACCTCCACTTT. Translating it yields CAWSANGQGYSHLHF. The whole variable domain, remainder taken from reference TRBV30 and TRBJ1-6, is SQTIHQWPATLVQPVGSPLSLECTVEGTSNPNLYWYRQAAGRGLQLLFYSVGIGQISSEVPQNLSASRPQDRQFILSSKKLLLSDSGFYLCAWSANGQGYSHLHFGNGTRLTVT.

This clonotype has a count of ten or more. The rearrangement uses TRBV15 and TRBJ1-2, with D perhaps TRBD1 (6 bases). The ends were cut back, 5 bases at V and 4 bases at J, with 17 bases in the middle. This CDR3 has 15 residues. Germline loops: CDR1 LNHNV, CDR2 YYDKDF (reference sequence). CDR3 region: CATSPTGQGTYGYTF. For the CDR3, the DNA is TGTGCCACCAGCCCAACGGGGCAGGGGACCTATGGCTACACCTTC.

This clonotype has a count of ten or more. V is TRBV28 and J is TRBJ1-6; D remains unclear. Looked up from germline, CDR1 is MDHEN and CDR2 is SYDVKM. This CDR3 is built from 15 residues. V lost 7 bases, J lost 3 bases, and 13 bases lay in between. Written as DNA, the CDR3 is TGTGCCAGCATCACCGGCGGACTCTATAATTCACCCCTCCACTTT. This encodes CASITGGLYNSPLHF. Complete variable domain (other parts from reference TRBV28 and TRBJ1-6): DVKVTQSSRYLVKRTGEKVFLECVQDMDHENMFWYRQDPGLGLRLIYFSYDVKMKEKGDIPEGYSVSREKKERFSLILESASTNQTSMYLCASITGGLYNSPLHFGNGTRLTVT.

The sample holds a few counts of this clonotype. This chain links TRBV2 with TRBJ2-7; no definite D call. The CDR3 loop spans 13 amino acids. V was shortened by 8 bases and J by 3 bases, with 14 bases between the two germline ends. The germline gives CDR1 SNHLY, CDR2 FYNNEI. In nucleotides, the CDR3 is TGTGCCAGCCAAGACACTTTTCACTACGAGCAGTACTTC. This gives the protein CASQDTFHYEQYF.

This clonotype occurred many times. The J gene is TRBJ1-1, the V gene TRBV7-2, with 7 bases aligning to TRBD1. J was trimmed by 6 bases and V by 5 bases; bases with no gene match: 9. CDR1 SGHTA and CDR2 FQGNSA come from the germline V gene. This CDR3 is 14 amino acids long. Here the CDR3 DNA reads TGTGCCAGCAGCCTGGGGGACAGACCTTCTGAAGCTTTCTTT. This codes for CASSLGDRPSEAFF.

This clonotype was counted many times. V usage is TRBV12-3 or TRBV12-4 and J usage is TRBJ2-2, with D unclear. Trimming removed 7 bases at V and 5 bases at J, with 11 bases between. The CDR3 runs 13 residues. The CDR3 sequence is CASTPFYTGELFF. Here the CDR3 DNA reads TGTGCCAGCACCCCCTTCTATACCGGGGAGCTGTTTTTT.

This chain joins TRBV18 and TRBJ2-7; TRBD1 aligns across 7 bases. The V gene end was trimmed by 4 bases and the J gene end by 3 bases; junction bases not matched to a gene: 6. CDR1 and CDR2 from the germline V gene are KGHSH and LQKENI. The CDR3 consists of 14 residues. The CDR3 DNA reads TGTGCCAGCTCACAGGGGGCGGCGGGCTACGAGCAGTACTTC. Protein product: CASSQGAAGYEQYF.

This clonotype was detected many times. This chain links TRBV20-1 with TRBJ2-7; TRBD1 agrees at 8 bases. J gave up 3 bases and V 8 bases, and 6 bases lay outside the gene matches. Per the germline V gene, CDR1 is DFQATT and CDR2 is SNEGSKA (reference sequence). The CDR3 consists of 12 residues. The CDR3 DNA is TGCAGTACTAACAGGGGGGTCTACGAGCAGTACTTC. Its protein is CSTNRGVYEQYF.

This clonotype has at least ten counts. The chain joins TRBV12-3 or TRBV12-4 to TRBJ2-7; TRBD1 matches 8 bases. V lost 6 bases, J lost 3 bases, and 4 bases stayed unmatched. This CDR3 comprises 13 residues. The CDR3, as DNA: TGTGCCAGCAGAAATACAGGGGGCTACGAGCAGTACTTC. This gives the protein CASRNTGGYEQYF.

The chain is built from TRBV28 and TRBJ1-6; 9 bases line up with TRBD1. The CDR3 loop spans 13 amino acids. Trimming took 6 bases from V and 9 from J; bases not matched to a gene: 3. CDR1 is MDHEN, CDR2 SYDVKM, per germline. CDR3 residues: CASSSGQGSPLHF. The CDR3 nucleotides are TGTGCCAGCAGCTCGGGACAGGGTTCACCCCTCCACTTT.

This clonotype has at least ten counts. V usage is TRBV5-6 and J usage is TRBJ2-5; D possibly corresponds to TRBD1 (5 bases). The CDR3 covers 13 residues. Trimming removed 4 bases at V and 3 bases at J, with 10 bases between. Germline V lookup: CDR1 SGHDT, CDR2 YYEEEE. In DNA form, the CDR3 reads TGTGCCAGCAGCCCTCCGGACAAAGAGACCCAGTACTTC. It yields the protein CASSPPDKETQYF.

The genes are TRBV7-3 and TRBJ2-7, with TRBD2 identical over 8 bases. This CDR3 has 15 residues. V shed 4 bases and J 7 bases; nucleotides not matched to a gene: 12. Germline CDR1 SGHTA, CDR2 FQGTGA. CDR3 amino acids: CASSSRLIAGREQYF. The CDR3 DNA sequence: TGTGCCAGCAGCTCCCGGTTGATAGCGGGAAGGGAGCAGTACTTC.

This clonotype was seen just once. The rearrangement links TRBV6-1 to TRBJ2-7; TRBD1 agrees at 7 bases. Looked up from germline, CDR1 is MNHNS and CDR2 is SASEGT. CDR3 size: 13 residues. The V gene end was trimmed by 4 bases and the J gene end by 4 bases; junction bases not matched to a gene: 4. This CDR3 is CASSALTGYEQYF. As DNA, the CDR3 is TGTGCCAGCAGTGCCTTGACAGGGTACGAGCAGTACTTC.

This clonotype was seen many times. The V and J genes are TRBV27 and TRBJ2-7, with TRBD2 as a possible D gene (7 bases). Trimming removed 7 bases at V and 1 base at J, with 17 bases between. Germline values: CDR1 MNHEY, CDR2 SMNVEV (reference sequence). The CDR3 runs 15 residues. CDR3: CASTPMAGASYEQYF. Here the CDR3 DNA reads TGTGCCAGCACCCCCATGGCGGGGGCATCCTACGAGCAGTACTTC.

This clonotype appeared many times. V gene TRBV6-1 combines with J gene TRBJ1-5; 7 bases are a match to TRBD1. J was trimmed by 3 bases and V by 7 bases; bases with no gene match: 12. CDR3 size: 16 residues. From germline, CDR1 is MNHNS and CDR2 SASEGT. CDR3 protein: CASTVIRTGNNQPQHF. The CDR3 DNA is TGTGCCAGCACCGTTATCAGGACAGGCAACAATCAGCCCCAGCATTTT.

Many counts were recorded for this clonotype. For the CDR3, the DNA is TGTGCCAGCCAAGGAATGAACACTGAAGCTTTCTTT. Amino acid sequence: CASQGMNTEAFF. The rearrangement joins TRBV19 to TRBJ1-1; D not resolved. The CDR3 consists of 12 residues. Trimming shortened V by 9 bases and J by 0 bases, and 8 bases separated the two germline ends. Germline-derived CDR1 and CDR2 are LNHDA and SQIVND (reference sequence).